The T cell receptor beta chain described here comes from a study of blood T cell repertoires in COVID-19. Produced via immunoSEQ multiplex PCR; TCRdb's table is partial and in-frame only. Found here are tens of thousands of clones, 90% of them singletons; the top ten hold 0.4% to 0.55%. V lost 5 bases, J lost 4 bases, and 13 bases stayed unmatched. This CDR3 has 16 amino acids. Germline V lookup: CDR1 LNHDA, CDR2 SQIVND (reference sequence). The sample was peripheral blood. The chain uses TRBV19 and TRBJ1-1; 7 positions match TRBD1. The sequence was collected from a man over 45 with COVID-19, enrolled during active disease. The CDR3 DNA sequence: TGTGCCAGTAGTCTCCTAGGGGACAGTCGGGGCACTGAAGCTTTCTTT. Protein product: CASSLLGDSRGTEAFF.